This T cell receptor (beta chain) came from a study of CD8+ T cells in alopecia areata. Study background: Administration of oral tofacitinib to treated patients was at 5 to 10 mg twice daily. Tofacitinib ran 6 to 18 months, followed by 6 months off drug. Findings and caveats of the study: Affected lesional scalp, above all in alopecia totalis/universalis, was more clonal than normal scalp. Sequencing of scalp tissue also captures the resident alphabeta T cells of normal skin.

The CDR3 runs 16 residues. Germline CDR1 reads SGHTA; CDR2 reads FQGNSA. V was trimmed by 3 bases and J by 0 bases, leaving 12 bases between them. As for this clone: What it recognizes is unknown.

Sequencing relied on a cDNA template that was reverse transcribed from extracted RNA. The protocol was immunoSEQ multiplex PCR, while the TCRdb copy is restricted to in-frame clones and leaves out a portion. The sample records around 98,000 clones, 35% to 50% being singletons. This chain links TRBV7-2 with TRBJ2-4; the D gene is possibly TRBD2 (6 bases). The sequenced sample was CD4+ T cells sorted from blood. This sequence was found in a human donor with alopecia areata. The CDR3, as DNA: TGTGCCAGCAGCTTGGCGGGAAGCATAGCCAAAAACATTCAGTACTTC. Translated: CASSLAGSIAKNIQYF.